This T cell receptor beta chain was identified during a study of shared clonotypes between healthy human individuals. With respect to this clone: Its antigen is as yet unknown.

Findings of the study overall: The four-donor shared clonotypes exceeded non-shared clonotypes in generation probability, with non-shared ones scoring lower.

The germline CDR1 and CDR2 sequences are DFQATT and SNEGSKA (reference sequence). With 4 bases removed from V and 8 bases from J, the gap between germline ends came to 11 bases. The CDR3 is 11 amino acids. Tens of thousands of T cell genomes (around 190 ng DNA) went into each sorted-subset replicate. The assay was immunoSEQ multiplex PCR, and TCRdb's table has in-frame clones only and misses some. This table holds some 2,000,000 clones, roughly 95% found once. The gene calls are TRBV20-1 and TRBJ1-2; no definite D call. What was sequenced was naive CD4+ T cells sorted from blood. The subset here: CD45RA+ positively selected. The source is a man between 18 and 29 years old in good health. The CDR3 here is CSANRPSGYTF. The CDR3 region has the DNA TGCAGTGCTAATAGACCGTCGGGCTACACCTTC.